This T cell receptor beta chain stems from a study of blood T cell repertoires in COVID-19. TCRdb keeps only in-frame clones here, not all; method: immunoSEQ multiplex PCR. The table lists around 400,000 clones, approximately 90% of them singletons. The V and J ends lost 2 bases and 4 bases respectively, with 20 bases between them. Germline CDR1 MGHDK, CDR2 SYGVNS. The CDR3 extends over 17 amino acids. This chain joins TRBV25-1 and TRBJ1-2; a weak D match, TRBD1 (6 bases). Sequences were obtained from PBMCs or T cells enriched from blood (not recorded which). This receptor was obtained from a woman between 40 and 55 years old who had been exposed to COVID-19. The CDR3 nucleotides are TGTGCCAGCAGTGAACCCGGCCGCCAAGGGGGGGTCTATGGCTACACCTTC. Protein sequence: CASSEPGRQGGVYGYTF.